Presented here are 27 T cell receptor beta chains from one specimen sequenced in a study of cytomegalovirus exposure and HLA in healthy donors. Vbeta (60) and Jbeta (13) primers were used in the PCR. The repertoire was sequenced with immunoSEQ multiplex PCR; TCRdb's copy has only in-frame clones and lacks some. The sample lists some 110,000 clones; roughly 74% were seen once. The source material was PBMCs. The receptors shown here come from a man between 35 and 55 years old in good health and CMV-seronegative.

The CDR3 sequence is CASSRQAGETQYF. The CDR3 nucleotides are TGTGCCAGCAGCCGACAGGCGGGAGAGACCCAGTACTTC. The V call is TRBV5-5, the J call TRBJ2-5; maybe TRBD1 (6 bases). Germline V gene lookup returns CDR1 SGHKS and CDR2 YYEKEE (reference sequence). V lost 4 bases, J lost 4 bases, and 11 bases lay in between. This CDR3 region has 13 residues.

This clone was counted a single time. This sequence joins TRBV19 and TRBJ1-5; tentative D call: TRBD1 (6 bases). CDR3 length: 15 residues. Trimming took 5 bases from V and 2 from J, leaving 13 bases between them. Germline V gene data show CDR1 as LNHDA and CDR2 as SQIVND (reference sequence). The CDR3 loop reads CASSSGAGGNQPQHF. Here the CDR3 DNA reads TGTGCCAGTAGTTCAGGGGCAGGTGGCAATCAGCCCCAGCATTTT.

This CDR3 is CASSGNRGGIEEQFF. DNA of the CDR3: TGTGCCAGCAGTGGTAATCGAGGGGGTATTGAGGAGCAGTTCTTC. This chain joins TRBV2 and TRBJ2-1, with TRBD1 as a possible D gene (6 bases). Germline V lookup: CDR1 SNHLY, CDR2 FYNNEI. The CDR3 sequence is 15 residues long. The V gene lost 4 bases and the J gene lost 10 bases, with 20 bases spanning the gap. The complete variable domain, with remaining parts taken from reference TRBV2 and TRBJ2-1, reads EPEVTQTPSHQVTQMGQEVILRCVPISNHLYFYWYRQILGQKVEFLVSFYNNEISEKSEIFDDQFSVERPDGSNFTLKIRSTKLEDSAMYFCASSGNRGGIEEQFFGPGTRLTVL.

On this clone: A junction boundary mismatches the germline segment, possibly from a read error. This chain connects TRBV7-9 to TRBJ1-2, with 9 positions matching TRBD1. The CDR3 sequence is 15 residues long. Germline V gives CDR1 SEHNR, CDR2 FQNEAQ (reference sequence). Here the CDR3 reads CSSSFETGGADGYTF. The DNA of the CDR3 is TGTTCCAGCAGCTTTGAAACAGGGGGCGCGGATGGCTACACCTTC.

The CDR3 here is CASSQTGEAGNTIYF. The DNA for the CDR3 is TGCGCCAGCAGCCAGACAGGGGAGGCTGGAAACACCATATATTTT. J is TRBJ1-3 and V is TRBV4-3; TRBD1 agrees at 8 bases. This CDR3 has 15 amino acids. V lost 3 bases to trimming and J lost 2 bases; unmatched junction nucleotides: 3. Germline CDR1 reads LGHNA; CDR2 reads YSLEER.

V gene TRBV7-2 combines with J gene TRBJ2-7; possibly TRBD2 for D (6 bases). Trimming cost V 1 base and J 4 bases, with 11 bases left between them. The V gene's germline CDR1 is SGHTA and CDR2 FQGNSA. The CDR3 is 14 amino acids. CDR3 residues: CASSLGGLQYEQYF. The CDR3 DNA is TGTGCCAGCAGCTTAGGAGGACTACAATACGAGCAGTACTTC. Based on the CDR3 plus reference TRBV7-2 and TRBJ2-7, the full variable domain is GAGVSQSPSNKVTEKGKDVELRCDPISGHTALYWYRQSLGQGLEFLIYFQGNSAPDKSGLPSDRFSAERTGGSVSTLTIQRTQQEDSAVYLCASSLGGLQYEQYFGPGTRLTVT.

This chain joins TRBV15 and TRBJ1-5, with 8 nucleotides matching TRBD1. Per germline, CDR1 LNHNV and CDR2 YYDKDF (reference sequence). V dropped 1 base and J dropped 2; count of bases not matched to a gene: 7. CDR3 length: 17 residues. CDR3 nucleotide sequence: TGTGCCACCAGCAGAGGGGAGATACAGGGGGGCAATCAGCCCCAGCATTTT. Amino acids: CATSRGEIQGGNQPQHF.

This chain joins TRBV2 and TRBJ1-1; tentative D call: TRBD1 (5 bases). Trimming shortened V by 2 bases and J by 1 base, and 23 bases separated the two germline ends. CDR3 length: 19 residues. The germline V gene has CDR1 SNHLY and CDR2 FYNNEI. The CDR3, as DNA: TGTGCCAGCAGTGAATGGAGGGCCCCCGGGGGGATACCGAACACTGAAGCTTTCTTT. It codes for CASSEWRAPGGIPNTEAFF. The full variable domain, in which reference TRBV2 and TRBJ1-1 provide the parts outside the CDR3, is EPEVTQTPSHQVTQMGQEVILRCVPISNHLYFYWYRQILGQKVEFLVSFYNNEISEKSEIFDDQFSVERPDGSNFTLKIRSTKLEDSAMYFCASSEWRAPGGIPNTEAFFGQGTRLTVV.

This chain uses TRBV19 with TRBJ2-3; TRBD1 matches 7 bases. Germline CDR1 is LNHDA and CDR2 is SQIVND (reference sequence). J was trimmed by 4 bases and V by 6 bases; bases with no gene match: 4. CDR3 length equals 13 residues. CDR3 in DNA: TGTGCCAGTAGCGACCAGGGGGCAGATACGCAGTATTTT. Its translation is CASSDQGADTQYF.

CDR3: CASSESGHPTDTQYF. The CDR3 DNA reads as TGTGCCAGCAGCGAGAGCGGGCATCCCACAGATACGCAGTATTTT. This chain joins TRBV13 and TRBJ2-3, with D perhaps TRBD2 (6 bases). CDR1 PRHDT and CDR2 FYEKMQ come from the germline V gene (reference sequence). This CDR3 region has 15 residues. Trimming removed 5 bases from V and 2 bases from J, with 14 bases in between.

This clone turned up a few times. J is TRBJ1-6 and V is TRBV5-6, with TRBD1 matching over 9 bases. V lost 4 bases, J lost 7 bases, and 6 bases stayed unmatched. This CDR3 is 15 amino acids long. The germline V gene has CDR1 SGHDT and CDR2 YYEEEE. CDR3 residues: CASSIRDRVNSPLHF. DNA for the CDR3: TGTGCCAGCAGCATCCGGGACAGGGTGAATTCACCCCTCCACTTT.

The V and J genes are TRBV6-5 and TRBJ2-7, with TRBD2 matching 8 bases. From germline, CDR1 is MNHEY and CDR2 SVGAGI. CDR3 size: 15 residues. Germline trimming cut 7 bases from V and 1 base from J; bases unmatched to any gene: 9. The CDR3 region is CASNNISGTSYEQYF. The CDR3 DNA sequence: TGTGCCAGCAATAATATTAGCGGGACTTCCTACGAGCAGTACTTC.

The chain combines TRBV9 with TRBJ2-5; TRBD1 might be the D (5 bases). The germline V gene encodes CDR1 SGDLS and CDR2 YYNGEE. The ends were cut back, 2 bases at V and 5 bases at J, with 13 bases in the middle. The CDR3 spans 14 residues. The CDR3 spells CASSVSRGLETQYF. The CDR3 DNA is TGTGCCAGCAGCGTTAGTAGGGGATTGGAGACCCAGTACTTC. Combining the CDR3 with reference TRBV9 and TRBJ2-5 gives the whole variable domain DSGVTQTPKHLITATGQRVTLRCSPRSGDLSVYWYQQSLDQGLQFLIQYYNGEERAKGNILERFSAQQFPDLHSELNLSSLELGDSALYFCASSVSRGLETQYFGPGTRLLVL.

The chain recombines TRBV5-1 with TRBJ2-2, with a tentative D call TRBD1 (5 bases). This CDR3 contains 15 residues. Trimming removed 0 bases from V and 6 bases from J, with 12 bases in between. Per germline, CDR1 SGHRS and CDR2 YFSETQ. For the CDR3, the DNA is TGCGCCAGCAGCTTGGGGGGCCTCGGCCCCGGGGAGCTGTTTTTT. Translated: CASSLGGLGPGELFF.

The rearrangement joins TRBV18 to TRBJ2-1; D may be TRBD2 (6 bases). Germline CDR1 is KGHSH and CDR2 is LQKENI. This CDR3 spans 15 amino acids. Trimming cost V 6 bases and J 0 bases, with 12 bases left between them. The DNA for the CDR3 is TGTGCCAGCTCCCCTGGGGGGAGCTCCTACAATGAGCAGTTCTTC. This encodes CASSPGGSSYNEQFF.

The gene calls are TRBV7-2 and TRBJ1-4; 7 bases line up with TRBD1. Germline CDR1 and CDR2: SGHTA and FQGNSA. Unmatched junction bases numbered 6, after V lost 5 bases and J lost 3 bases. CDR3 length: 15 residues. The DNA for the CDR3 is TGTGCCAGCAGCATACCAACAGGGGCTAATGAAAAACTGTTTTTT. Residues: CASSIPTGANEKLFF.

The rearrangement links TRBV15 to TRBJ1-6, with 9 bases aligning to TRBD1. Germline loops: CDR1 LNHNV, CDR2 YYDKDF (reference sequence). The CDR3 totals 15 residues. Unmatched junction bases numbered 8, after V lost 0 bases and J lost 14 bases. This CDR3 reads CATSRDPTGGSALHF. CDR3 DNA sequence: TGTGCCACCAGCAGAGACCCGACAGGGGGTTCGGCCCTCCACTTT.

J is TRBJ2-5 and V is TRBV30; 7 nucleotides agree with TRBD1. Trimming took 5 bases from V and 5 from J; bases not matched to a gene: 11. Germline CDR1 GTSNPN, CDR2 SVGIG (reference sequence). The CDR3 extends over 14 amino acids. The CDR3: CAWGDLGGHETQYF. The CDR3 region has the DNA TGTGCCTGGGGTGATTTAGGGGGCCACGAGACCCAGTACTTC.

The rearrangement joins TRBV4-1 to TRBJ1-5; D ambiguous. The CDR3 totals 15 residues. The V and J ends lost 0 bases and 1 base respectively, with 7 bases between them. Germline lookup yields CDR1 MGHRA and CDR2 YSYEKL. CDR3 in DNA: TGCGCCAGCAGCCAAGATCTATCCAGCAATCAGCCCCAGCATTTT. Translating gives CASSQDLSSNQPQHF.

The chain combines TRBV7-2 with TRBJ1-1; D is ambiguous. In germline, CDR1 is SGHTA, CDR2 FQGNSA. The CDR3 consists of 14 residues. The ends were cut back, 4 bases at V and 7 bases at J, with 16 bases in the middle. The CDR3 bases are TGTGCCAGCAGCTCGGAGAGCGCCGCGGTTGAAGCTTTCTTT. This gives the protein CASSSESAAVEAFF.

This rearrangement joins TRBV7-2 to TRBJ2-2, with 7 bases matching TRBD1. The CDR3 has 15 residues. The V segment lost 5 bases and the J segment 2 bases; nucleotides outside the gene matches: 5. Germline CDR1 SGHTA, CDR2 FQGNSA. CDR3 coding DNA: TGTGCCAGCAGCCTACGACAGGGTAACACCGGGGAGCTGTTTTTT. It specifies CASSLRQGNTGELFF.

V is TRBV12-5 and J is TRBJ2-1; the D is unclear. With 6 bases removed from V and 4 bases from J, the gap between germline ends came to 16 bases. From germline, CDR1 is LGHNT and CDR2 FRNRAP. The CDR3 covers 15 residues. CDR3 DNA: TGTGCTAGTGGGATCCCCGGGTACCTTTACAATGAGCAGTTCTTC. Protein product: CASGIPGYLYNEQFF.

V gene TRBV2 combines with J gene TRBJ2-3; 11 nucleotides line up with TRBD2. Trimming cost V 6 bases and J 3 bases; bases outside gene matches: 5. CDR3 length: 15 residues. Germline-derived CDR1 and CDR2 are SNHLY and FYNNEI. CDR3 bases: TGTGCCAGCAGCGCCGGGACTAGCGGTACAGATACGCAGTATTTT. It is translated as CASSAGTSGTDTQYF.

The gene calls are TRBV7-9 and TRBJ1-1, with D uncertain. Trimming pared 5 bases from V and 6 bases from J, leaving 10 bases between. From germline, CDR1 is SEHNR and CDR2 FQNEAQ (reference sequence). This CDR3 contains 12 residues. CDR3 protein: CASSQLGAEAFF. CDR3 sequence (DNA): TGTGCCAGCAGCCAGTTGGGCGCTGAAGCTTTCTTT.

This clone has just a few counts. This chain connects TRBV2 to TRBJ2-3; TRBD2 matches at 12 bases. With V trimmed by 1 base and J by 5 bases, 1 base remained unmatched. The germline V gene encodes CDR1 SNHLY and CDR2 FYNNEI. The CDR3 totals 15 residues. This CDR3 reads CASSEGGLAGDTQYF. The CDR3 bases are TGTGCCAGCAGTGAAGGGGGACTAGCGGGAGATACGCAGTATTTT.

The chain has TRBV9 and TRBJ2-7, with TRBD2 as a possible D gene (6 bases). CDR3 length: 18 residues. Germline CDR1 and CDR2: SGDLS and YYNGEE. The V end lost 9 bases, the J end lost 3 bases, and 31 bases lay between the germline ends. CDR3 residues: CATLAPSSPGLQLYEQYF. DNA of the CDR3: TGTGCCACCTTAGCTCCTTCTTCCCCGGGACTTCAACTCTACGAGCAGTACTTC.

This chain links TRBV6-7 with TRBJ2-3; 9 positions agree with TRBD1. TRBV6-7 is an ORF, and what it does is uncertain. Losses at the gene ends were 0 bases for V and 3 bases for J; bases not matched to a gene: 10. CDR3 length equals 18 residues. CDR3 protein: CASSYSRVGTGFTDTQYF. The CDR3 DNA reads as TGTGCCAGCAGTTACTCGAGGGTCGGGACAGGGTTTACAGATACGCAGTATTTT.